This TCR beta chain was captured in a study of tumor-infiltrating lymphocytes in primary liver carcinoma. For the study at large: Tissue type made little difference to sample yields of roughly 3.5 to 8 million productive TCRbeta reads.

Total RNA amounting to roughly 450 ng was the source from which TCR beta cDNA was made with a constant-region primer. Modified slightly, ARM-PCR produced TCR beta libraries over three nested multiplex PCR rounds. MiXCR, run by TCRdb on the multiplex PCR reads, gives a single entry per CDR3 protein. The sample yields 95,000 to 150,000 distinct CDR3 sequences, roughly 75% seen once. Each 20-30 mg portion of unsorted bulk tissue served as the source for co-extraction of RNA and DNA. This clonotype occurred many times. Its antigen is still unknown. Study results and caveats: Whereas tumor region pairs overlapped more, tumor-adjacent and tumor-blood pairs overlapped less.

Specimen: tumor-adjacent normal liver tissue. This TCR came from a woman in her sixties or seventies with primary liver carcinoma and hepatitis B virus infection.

The CDR3 loop is CASSLDGGLDEQYF. The CDR3 nucleotides are TGCGCCAGCAGCTTGGATGGGGGGTTGGACGAGCAGTACTTC. The chain uses TRBV5-1 and TRBJ2-7; perhaps TRBD2 as D (6 bases). The CDR3 length is 14 residues. V was trimmed by 0 bases and J by 5 bases, leaving 12 bases between them. CDR1 and CDR2 from the germline V gene are SGHRS and YFSETQ.